This paragraph reports one T cell receptor (beta chain). Its target is not known. This record belongs to a study of radiation and T cells in renal cell carcinoma. Profiling relied on immunoSEQ multiplex PCR, and the TCRdb table lists in-frame clones only, not all of them. The sample consists of tens of thousands of clones, 80% of them appearing once. Time point described: blood 2 weeks post-SBRT. As for treatment: 15 Gy SBRT to primary tumor, nephrectomy 4 weeks later. After SBRT, blood was collected at 2 and 4 weeks, plus baseline. The tumor was a clear cell renal cell carcinoma. Overall study results and limits: From baseline, blood top tumor clonotypes peaked at 2 weeks post-radiation.

V lost 4 bases and J lost 5, with 14 bases in between. Per germline, CDR1 MNHEY and CDR2 SVGAGI. This CDR3 is built from 14 residues. This chain uses TRBV6-5 with TRBJ1-1; D not certain. Source: blood, taken from a patient whose treatment included radiotherapy and nephrectomy. This receptor was obtained from a woman aged 70 to 79 with renal cell carcinoma. The CDR3 sequence is CASSSLEGETEAFF. The CDR3, as DNA: TGTGCCAGCAGTTCCCTCGAGGGAGAGACTGAAGCTTTCTTT.